These T cell receptor beta chains were read from a single sample in a study of T cells in Graves' hyperthyroidism and ophthalmopathy. Via MiXCR, TCRdb re-called the multiplex PCR reads, giving one row per CDR3 protein. This repertoire shows roughly 550,000 distinct CDR3 sequences, about 16% found once; its top ten account for approximately 30%. Sequenced input: blood. These receptor sequences come from a woman between 25 and 40 years old with Graves' ophthalmopathy. CDR3s include the opening cysteine and the closing phenylalanine or tryptophan. The D gene is left open where the match is weak. The size field is filled for only some rows; it gives once, few, many or a size class.

j_gene,d_gene,abundance,v_gene,len,CDR3nt,CDR3aa
TRBJ2-1,TRBD2,many,TRBV12-3/TRBV12-4,21,TGTGCCAGCAGTTTAAGAATCATCGGGACTAGCGGGAGGTCCCTATACAATGAGCAGTTCTTC,CASSLRIIGTSGRSLYNEQFF
TRBJ1-1,TRBD1,NA,TRBV3-1,16,TGTGCCAGCAGCGCCGGGACAGGGGGGATGAACACTGAAGCTTTCTTT,CASSAGTGGMNTEAFF
TRBJ2-7,TRBD1,NA,TRBV11-2,14,TGTGCCAGCAGTCAAGGCTCAGGGGGCTGGGAGCAGTACTTC,CASSQGSGGWEQYF
TRBJ2-7,TRBD2,many,TRBV28,15,TGTGCCAGCACAACCGGGGGGGCAAGCTCCTACGAGCAGTACTTC,CASTTGGASSYEQYF
TRBJ1-2,NA,few,TRBV20-1,14,TGCAGTGCCAGGCCCTTGGGACAACCTGATGGCTACACCTTC,CSARPLGQPDGYTF
TRBJ1-1,NA,NA,TRBV7-3,17,TGTGCCAGCAGCTTATCGGCAGGGATAAGCAAGGGGGCTGAAGCTTTCTTT,CASSLSAGISKGAEAFF
TRBJ2-1,NA,many,TRBV28,14,TGTGCCAGCAAAAGGGGTCCCACCTACAATGAGCAGTTCTTC,CASKRGPTYNEQFF
TRBJ2-3,NA,many,TRBV20-1,12,TGCAGTGTGGGCCATATCACAGATACGCAGTATTTT,CSVGHITDTQYF
TRBJ2-1,NA,NA,TRBV25-1,18,TGTGCCAGCAGTCCTCTGGGGCTAGCCGAAAGCTCCTACAATGAGCAGTTCTTC,CASSPLGLAESSYNEQFF
TRBJ2-2,TRBD2,many,TRBV30,15,TGTGCCTGGAGTGTACGCGGGGGGAACACCGGGGAGCTGTTTTTT,CAWSVRGGNTGELFF
TRBJ2-3,TRBD1,NA,TRBV20-1,11,TGCAGTGCTAGAAAGGGGGCTGGGCAGTATTTT,CSARKGAGQYF
TRBJ2-5,TRBD1,NA,TRBV7-9,14,TGTGCCTGTGATTCGGACAGGGCGGAAGAGACCCAGTACTTC,CACDSDRAEETQYF
TRBJ2-7,TRBD2,NA,TRBV4-2,16,TGTGCCAGCAGCCAAGATCTAGCGGGGGTCCCGTACGAGCAGTACTTC,CASSQDLAGVPYEQYF
TRBJ2-1,NA,few,TRBV28,14,TGTGCCAGCAGTTCAGGGGGGGTTTACAATGAGCAGTTCTTC,CASSSGGVYNEQFF
TRBJ1-2,NA,NA,TRBV7-9,16,TGTGCCAGCAGCTTCCCGGGACGGCTTCGTAACTATGGCTACACCTTC,CASSFPGRLRNYGYTF
TRBJ2-3,TRBD2,many,TRBV7-2,19,TGTGCCAGCAGCTACCCTAAACTAGCGGGAGGCGCTAGCACAGATACGCAGTATTTT,CASSYPKLAGGASTDTQYF
TRBJ2-5,TRBD2,many,TRBV11-2,18,TGTGCCAGCAGTTCCTTCCCTAAGACTAGCGGGACCGGGGAGACCCAGTACTTC,CASSSFPKTSGTGETQYF